A single TCR beta chain is shown here with its context. The data originate from a study of control samples from healthy donors and cancer patients. Data came from immunoSEQ multiplex PCR; TCRdb stores just in-frame clones and leaves some out. Seen here are 180,000 or so clones, 93% observed once, and the top ten hold roughly 4%. CDR1 and CDR2 (germline): SGHTA, FQGNSA. There are 16 residues in the CDR3. The J segment lost 9 bases and the V segment lost 1 base, leaving 9 bases of the junction unmatched. Sequenced input: blood. The TCR sequence derives from a woman aged 55-75 years in good health. V usage is TRBV7-2 and J usage is TRBJ1-6; 7 nucleotides line up with TRBD1. The CDR3 nucleotides are TGTGCCAGCAGCTTAGTGGGGCCAGGGGGATTTTCACCCCTCCACTTT. Residues: CASSLVGPGGFSPLHF.